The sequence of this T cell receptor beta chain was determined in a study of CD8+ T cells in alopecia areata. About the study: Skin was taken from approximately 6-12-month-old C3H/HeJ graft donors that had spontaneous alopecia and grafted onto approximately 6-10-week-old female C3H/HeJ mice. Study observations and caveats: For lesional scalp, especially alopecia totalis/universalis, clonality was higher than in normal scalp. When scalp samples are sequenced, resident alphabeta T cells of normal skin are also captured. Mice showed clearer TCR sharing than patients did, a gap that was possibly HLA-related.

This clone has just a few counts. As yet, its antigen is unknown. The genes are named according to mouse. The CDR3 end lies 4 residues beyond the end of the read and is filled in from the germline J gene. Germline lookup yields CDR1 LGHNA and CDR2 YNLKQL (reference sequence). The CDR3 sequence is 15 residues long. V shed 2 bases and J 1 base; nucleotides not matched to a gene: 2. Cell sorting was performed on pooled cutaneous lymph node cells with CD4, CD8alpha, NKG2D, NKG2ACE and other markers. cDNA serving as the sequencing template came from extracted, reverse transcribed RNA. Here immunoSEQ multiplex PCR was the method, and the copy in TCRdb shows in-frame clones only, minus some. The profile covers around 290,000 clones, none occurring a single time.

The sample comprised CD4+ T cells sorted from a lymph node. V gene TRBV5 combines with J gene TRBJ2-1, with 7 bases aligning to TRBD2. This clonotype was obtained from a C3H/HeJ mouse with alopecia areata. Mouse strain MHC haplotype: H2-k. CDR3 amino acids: CASSQIGGNYAEQFF. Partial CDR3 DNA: TGTGCCAGCAGCCAAATTGGGGGGAACTATGCT.